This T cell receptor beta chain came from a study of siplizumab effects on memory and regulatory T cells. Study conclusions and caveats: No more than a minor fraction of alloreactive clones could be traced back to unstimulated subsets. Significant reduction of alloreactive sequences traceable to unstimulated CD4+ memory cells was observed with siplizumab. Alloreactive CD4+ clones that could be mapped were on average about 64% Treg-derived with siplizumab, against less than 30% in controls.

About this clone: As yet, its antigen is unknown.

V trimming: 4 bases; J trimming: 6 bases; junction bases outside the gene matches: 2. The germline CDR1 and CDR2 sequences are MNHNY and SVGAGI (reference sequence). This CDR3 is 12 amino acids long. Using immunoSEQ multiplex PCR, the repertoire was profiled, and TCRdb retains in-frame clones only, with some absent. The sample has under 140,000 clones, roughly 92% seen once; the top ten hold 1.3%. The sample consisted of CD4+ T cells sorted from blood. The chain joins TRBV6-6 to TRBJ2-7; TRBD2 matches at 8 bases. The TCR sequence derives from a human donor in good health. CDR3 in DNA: TGTGCCAGCAGTTCCCTAGCGGGCGAGCAGTACTTC. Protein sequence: CASSSLAGEQYF.